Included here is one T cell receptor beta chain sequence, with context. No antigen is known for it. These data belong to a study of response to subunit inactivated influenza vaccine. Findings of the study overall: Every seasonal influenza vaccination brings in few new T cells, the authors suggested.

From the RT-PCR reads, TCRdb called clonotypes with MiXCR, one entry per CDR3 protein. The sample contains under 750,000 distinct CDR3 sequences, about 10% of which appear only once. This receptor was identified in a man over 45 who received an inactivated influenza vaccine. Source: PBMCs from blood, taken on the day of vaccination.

CDR3: CASSLGGGASGSYEQYF. The CDR3 DNA sequence: TGTGCCAGCAGTTTAGGTGGGGGGGCTAGCGGGAGCTACGAGCAGTACTTC. The gene calls are TRBV12-3 or TRBV12-4 and TRBJ2-7, with TRBD2 identical over 10 bases. V was clipped by 1 base and J by 3 bases; unmatched bases: 9. The CDR3 is made up of 17 amino acids.